The 11 T cell receptor beta chains below come from one sample, sequenced in a study of T cell responses to AZD1222 COVID-19 vaccine. TCRdb keeps only in-frame clones here, not all; method: immunoSEQ multiplex PCR. The table records more than 95,000 clones, around 89% of them present only once. The sample here was peripheral blood, taken on day 0 of AZD1222 vaccination. The receptors shown here come from an adult in good health.

V gene TRBV5-1 combines with J gene TRBJ2-5, with a possible D match to TRBD1 (6 bases). The CDR3 length is 15 residues. CDR1 SGHRS and CDR2 YFSETQ come from the germline V gene. The V gene lost 4 bases and the J gene lost 5 bases, with 18 bases spanning the gap. Here the CDR3 DNA reads TGCGCCAGCAGCCTGGAGGCGCAGGGGTGGGAGACCCAGTACTTC. Its protein is CASSLEAQGWETQYF. The full variable domain, in which reference TRBV5-1 and TRBJ2-5 provide the parts outside the CDR3, is KAGVTQTPRYLIKTRGQQVTLSCSPISGHRSVSWYQQTPGQGLQFLFEYFSETQRNKGNFPGRFSGRQFSNSRSEMNVSTLELGDSALYLCASSLEAQGWETQYFGPGTRLLVL.

CDR3 amino acids: CASSLARGYEQYF. As DNA, the CDR3 is TGTGCCAGCAGTTTAGCGAGAGGCTACGAGCAGTACTTC. The genes are TRBV12-3 or TRBV12-4 and TRBJ2-7; D gene unclear. Trimming cost V 0 bases and J 3 bases, with 6 bases left between them. The CDR3 contains 13 residues.

The chain carries TRBV6-5 and TRBJ2-1; 10 nucleotides line up with TRBD1. The germline CDR1 and CDR2 sequences are MNHEY and SVGAGI. The CDR3 has 14 amino acids. J gave up 7 bases and V 6 bases, and 6 bases lay outside the gene matches. CDR3 DNA: TGTGCCAGCAGCACGACAGGGGGCAATAATGAGCAGTTCTTC. Translated: CASSTTGGNNEQFF.

Only one count was recorded for this clone. The rearrangement joins TRBV19 to TRBJ1-3; 9 bases are a match to TRBD1. Germline V CDR1 and CDR2: LNHDA, SQIVND (reference sequence). V shed 4 bases, J shed 3 bases, and the junction held 4 bases outside the gene matches. The CDR3 is 15 residues long. CDR3 sequence: CASSTGQGFGNTIYF. The CDR3 bases are TGTGCCAGTAGTACGGGACAGGGCTTTGGAAACACCATATATTTT. The full variable domain, with the rest looked up from reference TRBV19 and TRBJ1-3, is DGGITQSPKYLFRKEGQNVTLSCEQNLNHDAMYWYRQDPGQGLRLIYYSQIVNDFQKGDIAEGYSVSREKKESFPLTVTSAQKNPTAFYLCASSTGQGFGNTIYFGEGSWLTVV.

The chain links TRBV24-1 to TRBJ2-4; D perhaps matches TRBD2 (6 bases). V lost 2 bases, J lost 0 bases, and 13 bases lay in between. Germline lookup yields CDR1 KGHDR and CDR2 SFDVKD. This CDR3 has 17 amino acids. CDR3 amino acids: CATSDSRETLAKNIQYF. CDR3 DNA sequence: TGTGCCACCAGTGATTCCCGGGAGACCCTAGCCAAAAACATTCAGTACTTC.

The chain carries TRBV6-4 and TRBJ1-5; 8 nucleotides agree with TRBD1. CDR1 is MRHNA, CDR2 SNTAGT, per germline. The CDR3 totals 18 residues. V lost 2 bases, J lost 2 bases, and 11 bases stayed unmatched. The CDR3 DNA reads TGTGCCAGCAGTGACCATGGCAGGGGGCCGGTAGGCAATCAGCCCCAGCATTTT. This sequence encodes CASSDHGRGPVGNQPQHF.

The gene calls are TRBV6-5 and TRBJ1-5, with D unclear. Germline CDR1 reads MNHEY; CDR2 reads SVGAGI. This CDR3 contains 14 residues. The V end was cut by 5 bases, the J end by 5 bases, with 13 bases between. The DNA of the CDR3 is TGTGCCAGCAGTCCGACGGCGCCGGATCAGCCCCAGCATTTT. This translates into CASSPTAPDQPQHF.

This chain uses TRBV5-6 with TRBJ1-4; a possible D gene is TRBD1 (5 bases). Looked up from germline, CDR1 is SGHDT and CDR2 is YYEEEE. V lost 4 bases, J lost 6 bases, and 16 bases lay in between. CDR3 length: 15 amino acids. In DNA form, the CDR3 reads TGTGCCAGCAGCAGTAACGGGGGTTTGGATGAAAAACTGTTTTTT. Protein sequence: CASSSNGGLDEKLFF.

This clone was recorded only once. The chain carries TRBV20-1 and TRBJ1-4; the D is unclear. The CDR3 contains 11 residues. V dropped 3 bases and J dropped 8 bases, with 7 bases sitting between them. The germline V gene encodes CDR1 DFQATT and CDR2 SNEGSKA (reference sequence). The CDR3 loop reads CSASETEKLFF. The CDR3, as DNA: TGCAGTGCTAGTGAGACCGAAAAACTGTTTTTT.

The genes are TRBV9 and TRBJ1-5; D remains unclear. CDR1 and CDR2 from the germline V gene are SGDLS and YYNGEE. The V gene lost 0 bases and the J gene lost 4 bases, with 5 bases spanning the gap. The CDR3 length is 13 residues. The CDR3 sequence: CASSVAQNQPQHF. The CDR3 coding sequence is TGTGCCAGCAGCGTAGCACAGAATCAGCCCCAGCATTTT.

This chain uses TRBV5-1 with TRBJ1-1, with a possible D match to TRBD1 (5 bases). In germline, CDR1 is SGHRS, CDR2 YFSETQ. The CDR3 is made up of 14 amino acids. The V end lost 0 bases, the J end lost 1 base, and 7 bases lay between the germline ends. Here the CDR3 DNA reads TGCGCCAGCAGCTTGGTGGACAAGAACACTGAAGCTTTCTTT. Encoded protein: CASSLVDKNTEAFF.